This TCR beta chain is drawn from a study of blood T cell repertoires in COVID-19. The CDR3 is made up of 12 amino acids. Per germline, CDR1 MNHEY and CDR2 SVGAGI. V shed 6 bases, J shed 5 bases, and the junction held 3 bases outside the gene matches. Original handling: From reference gene primer amplification, estimates of nucleated cell counts were derived. The data were produced by immunoSEQ multiplex PCR, yet TCRdb's version contains in-frame clones alone and is incomplete. The V and J calls and the clone size are those of that table, but D and trimming were determined from the DNA. Here the sample spans over 200,000 clones, about 91% being singletons. Participant ages covered about 18 to 100 years across 24 US areas. Which cohort a participant joined came from the clinical history participants gave.

The source is a young man with acute COVID-19. Sequencing used PBMCs or T cells enriched from blood (not recorded which). The chain combines TRBV6-5 with TRBJ2-5, with 7 bases fitting TRBD2. The CDR3 sequence: CASRAGGETQYF. Written as DNA, the CDR3 is TGTGCCAGCAGGGCCGGGGGGGAGACCCAGTACTTC.